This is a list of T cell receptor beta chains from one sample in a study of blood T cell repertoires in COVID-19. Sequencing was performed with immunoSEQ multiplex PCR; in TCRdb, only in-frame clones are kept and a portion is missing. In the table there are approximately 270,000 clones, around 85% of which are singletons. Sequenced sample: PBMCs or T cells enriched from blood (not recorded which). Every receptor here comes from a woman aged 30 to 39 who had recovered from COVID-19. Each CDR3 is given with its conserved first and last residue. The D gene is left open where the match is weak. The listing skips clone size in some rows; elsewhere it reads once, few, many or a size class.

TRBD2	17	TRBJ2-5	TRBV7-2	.	CASSLVFTRTGGMAQYF	TGTGCCAGCAGCTTAGTGTTTACTAGGACGGGGGGTATGGCCCAGTACTTC
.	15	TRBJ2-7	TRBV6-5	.	CASSYSSLASYEQYF	TGTGCCAGCAGTTACTCGAGCCTCGCCTCCTACGAGCAGTACTTC
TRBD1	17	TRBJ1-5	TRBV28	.	CASKTTAGQGQVQPQHF	TGTGCCAGCAAAACGACGGCGGGACAGGGGCAGGTGCAGCCCCAGCATTTT
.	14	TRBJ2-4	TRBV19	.	CASSIVGGLDIQYF	TGTGCCAGTAGTATAGTAGGGGGTCTAGACATTCAGTACTTC
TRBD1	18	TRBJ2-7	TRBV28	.	CASSFPISLTGSSYEQYF	TGTGCCAGCAGTTTCCCCATTTCGTTGACAGGGTCCTCCTACGAGCAGTACTTC
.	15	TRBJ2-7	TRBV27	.	CASSPGLYSSYEQYF	TGTGCCAGCAGCCCTGGACTCTATAGCTCCTACGAGCAGTACTTC
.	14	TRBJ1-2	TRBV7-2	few	CASGAGRGARGYTF	TGTGCCAGCGGAGCGGGTAGGGGCGCGAGAGGCTACACCTTC
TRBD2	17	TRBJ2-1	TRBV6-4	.	CASSDSPSSGGANEQFF	TGTGCCAGCAGTGACTCGCCTTCTAGCGGGGGGGCCAATGAGCAGTTCTTC
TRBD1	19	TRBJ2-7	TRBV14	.	CASSQQEEGQGYLSYEQYF	TGTGCCAGCAGCCAACAGGAGGAAGGACAGGGCTATCTTTCCTACGAGCAGTACTTC
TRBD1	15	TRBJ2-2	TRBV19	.	CASTGDRGGTGELFF	TGTGCCAGCACGGGGGACAGGGGTGGAACCGGGGAGCTGTTTTTT
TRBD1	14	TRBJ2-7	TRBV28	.	CASNPGQKGYEQYF	TGTGCCAGCAACCCGGGACAGAAAGGCTACGAGCAGTACTTC
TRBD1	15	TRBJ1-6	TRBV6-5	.	CASYGADRGRSPLHF	TGTGCCAGCTACGGGGCAGACAGGGGTCGGTCACCCCTCCACTTT
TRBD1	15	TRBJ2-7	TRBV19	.	CASSDRDRGGYEQYF	TGTGCCAGTAGTGACCGGGACAGGGGAGGCTACGAGCAGTACTTC
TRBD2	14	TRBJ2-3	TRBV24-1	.	CATEGTSAGDTQYF	TGTGCCACCGAGGGAACATCAGCGGGGGATACGCAGTATTTT
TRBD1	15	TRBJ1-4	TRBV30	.	CAWRAGGAGNEKLFF	TGTGCCTGGAGAGCAGGGGGCGCGGGTAATGAAAAACTGTTTTTT
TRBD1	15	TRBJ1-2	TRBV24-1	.	CATSDPGTGDYGYTF	TGTGCCACCAGTGATCCCGGGACAGGGGACTATGGCTACACCTTC
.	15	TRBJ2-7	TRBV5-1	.	CASSLGAGSSYEQYF	TGCGCCAGCAGCTTGGGGGCAGGGTCCTCCTACGAGCAGTACTTC
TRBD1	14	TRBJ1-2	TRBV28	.	CASTSGQANYGYTF	TGTGCCAGCACCTCTGGACAGGCGAACTATGGCTACACCTTC
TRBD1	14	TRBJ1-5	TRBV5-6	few	CASSLAGGRQPQHF	TGTGCCAGCAGCTTGGCAGGGGGACGTCAGCCCCAGCATTTT
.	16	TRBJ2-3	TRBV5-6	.	CASSLAQGRRTDTQYF	TGTGCCAGCAGCTTGGCACAGGGGAGGAGGACAGATACGCAGTATTTT
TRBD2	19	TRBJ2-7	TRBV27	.	CASSLSMNRGLAGVGEQYF	TGTGCCAGCAGTTTATCCATGAACCGGGGACTAGCGGGAGTAGGTGAGCAGTACTTC
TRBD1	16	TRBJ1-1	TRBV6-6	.	CASSYSTGSFNTEAFF	TGTGCCAGCAGTTACTCGACAGGGTCCTTTAACACTGAAGCTTTCTTT
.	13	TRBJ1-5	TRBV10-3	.	CAIRFAENQPQHF	TGTGCCATCCGCTTCGCAGAAAATCAGCCCCAGCATTTT
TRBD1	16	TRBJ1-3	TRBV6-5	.	CASSSTWTGSGNTIYF	TGTGCCAGCAGTTCCACCTGGACAGGCTCTGGAAACACCATATATTTT
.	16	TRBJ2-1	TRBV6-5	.	CASSSQDKVGYNEQFF	TGTGCCAGCAGTTCCCAGGACAAGGTGGGGTACAATGAGCAGTTCTTC
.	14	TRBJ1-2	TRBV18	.	CASSPSKENYGYTF	TGTGCCAGCTCCCCTAGTAAGGAGAACTATGGCTACACCTTC
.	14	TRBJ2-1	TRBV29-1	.	CSVSMGGVYNEQFF	TGCAGCGTTTCCATGGGGGGAGTATACAATGAGCAGTTCTTC
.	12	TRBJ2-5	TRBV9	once	CASSVPGETQYF	TGTGCCAGCAGCGTCCCAGGAGAGACCCAGTACTTC
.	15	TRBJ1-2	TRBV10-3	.	CAISAKHPGDYGYTF	TGTGCCATCAGTGCGAAACACCCGGGGGACTATGGCTACACCTTC
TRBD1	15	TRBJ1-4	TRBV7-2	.	CASSLQGATNEKLFF	TGTGCCAGCAGCTTACAGGGGGCCACTAATGAAAAACTGTTTTTT
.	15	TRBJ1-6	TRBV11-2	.	CASSQGTSRGSPLHF	TGTGCCAGCAGCCAGGGGACCTCCAGAGGTTCACCCCTCCACTTT
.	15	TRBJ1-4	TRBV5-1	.	CASSGERKANEKLFF	TGCGCCAGCAGCGGAGAAAGGAAGGCGAATGAAAAACTGTTTTTT
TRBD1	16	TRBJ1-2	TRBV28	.	CASSQQWTGHNYGYTF	TGTGCCAGCAGTCAACAATGGACAGGGCACAACTATGGCTACACCTTC
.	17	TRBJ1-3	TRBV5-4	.	CASSLQGIGSWGNTIYF	TGTGCCAGCAGCTTGCAGGGGATAGGCTCTTGGGGAAACACCATATATTTT
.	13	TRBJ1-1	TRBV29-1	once	CSIRREYEEGAFF	TGCAGCATTCGCAGGGAATACGAGGAGGGAGCTTTCTTT
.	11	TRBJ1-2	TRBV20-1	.	CSAATGYGYTF	TGCAGTGCCGCGACAGGATATGGCTACACCTTC
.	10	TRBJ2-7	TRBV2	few	CASSEYGQYF	TGTGCCAGCAGTGAGTACGGGCAGTACTTC
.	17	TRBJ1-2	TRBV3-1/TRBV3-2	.	CASSPVMTAPGNYGYTF	TGTGCCAGCAGCCCGGTTATGACAGCGCCCGGTAACTATGGCTACACCTTC
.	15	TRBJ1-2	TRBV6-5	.	CASRRRTDPNYGYTF	TGTGCCAGCAGACGAAGGACAGATCCTAACTATGGCTACACCTTC
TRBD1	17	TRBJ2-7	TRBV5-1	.	CASSRDREVGRSYEQYF	TGCGCCAGCAGCAGGGACAGGGAGGTCGGGCGATCCTACGAGCAGTACTTC
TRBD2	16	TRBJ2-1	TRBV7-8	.	CASSLEASGSYNEQFF	TGTGCCAGCAGCTTAGAGGCTAGCGGCTCCTACAATGAGCAGTTCTTC